Shown below are 8 T cell receptor beta chains from a single sample sequenced in a study of cytomegalovirus exposure and HLA in healthy donors. The PCR made use of 60 Vbeta and 13 Jbeta primers. Only in-frame clones appear in the TCRdb table, and some are missing; sequencing was by immunoSEQ multiplex PCR. The table lists 120,000 or so clones, 80% of them singletons, with 2.5% to 3.5% in the top ten. Sequences were obtained from PBMCs. The source is a male donor in good health and CMV-seronegative.

V is TRBV27 and J is TRBJ2-2; TRBD1 might be the D (6 bases). Between the trimmed V and J ends, which lost 7 bases and 6 bases, there was a span of 18 bases. The CDR3 is 15 amino acids. Germline CDR1 reads MNHEY; CDR2 reads SMNVEV (reference sequence). CDR3 loop: CASTLQGIRPGELFF. The CDR3 DNA reads as TGTGCCAGCACCCTCCAGGGGATTCGGCCCGGGGAGCTGTTTTTT.

This chain uses TRBV10-1 with TRBJ2-7, with 8 positions matching TRBD1. Per the germline V gene, CDR1 is WNHNN and CDR2 is SYGVQD (reference sequence). CDR3 size: 14 residues. With V trimmed by 5 bases and J by 4 bases, 7 bases remained unmatched. CDR3 amino acids: CASSPLTGVYEQYF. The CDR3 nucleotides read TGCGCCAGCAGTCCTCTGACAGGGGTATACGAGCAGTACTTC.

The CDR3 DNA reads as TGCGCCAGCAGCCTCCTACAGGGGGATGGTGGCTACACCTTC. Its translation: CASSLLQGDGGYTF. The chain joins TRBV5-1 to TRBJ1-2, with 8 positions matching TRBD1. The CDR3 contains 14 residues. Trimming took 4 bases from V and 7 from J; bases not matched to a gene: 9. Germline CDR1 reads SGHRS; CDR2 reads YFSETQ.

The chain links TRBV27 to TRBJ2-3; a weak D match, TRBD1 (6 bases). V shed 5 bases and J shed 4 bases, with 13 bases lying between them. The CDR3 extends over 14 amino acids. The germline CDR1 and CDR2 sequences are MNHEY and SMNVEV (reference sequence). CDR3 coding DNA: TGTGCCAGCAGTATAACAGGGCTCCCAGATACGCAGTATTTT. This codes for CASSITGLPDTQYF.

This chain links TRBV27 with TRBJ1-2, with a tentative D call TRBD1 (5 bases). The germline CDR1 and CDR2 sequences are MNHEY and SMNVEV (reference sequence). The CDR3 is 14 amino acids. Trimming pared 3 bases from V and 0 bases from J, leaving 8 bases between. CDR3 region: CASSLVRANYGYTF. The CDR3 DNA reads TGTGCCAGCAGTTTGGTCAGGGCTAACTATGGCTACACCTTC.

V usage is TRBV30 and J usage is TRBJ1-6, with 7 bases fitting TRBD1. Per the germline V gene, CDR1 is GTSNPN and CDR2 is SVGIG (reference sequence). V shed 2 bases, J shed 10 bases, and the junction held 5 bases outside the gene matches. CDR3 size: 13 residues. The CDR3 DNA sequence: TGTGCCTGGAGTCGGACAGGTGGCTCACCCCTCCACTTT. Protein product: CAWSRTGGSPLHF.

This chain joins TRBV27 and TRBJ1-1; D uncertain. Germline-derived CDR1 and CDR2 are MNHEY and SMNVEV (reference sequence). This CDR3 is 15 amino acids long. V was pared by 2 bases and J by 10 bases, with 20 bases between. The DNA for the CDR3 is TGTGCCAGCAGTTTAAGGCCTCCCACCCGCCCGGGAGCTTTCTTT. Translation: CASSLRPPTRPGAFF.

J is TRBJ1-2 and V is TRBV6-1; 8 bases fit TRBD1. CDR1 is MNHNS, CDR2 SASEGT, per germline. The CDR3 loop spans 18 amino acids. V was clipped by 2 bases and J by 1 base; unmatched bases: 12. The CDR3 reads CASSESWPGGANNYGYTF. As DNA, the CDR3 is TGTGCCAGCAGTGAATCGTGGCCAGGGGGCGCCAATAACTATGGCTACACCTTC.